Listed here are 19 T cell receptor beta chains from one sample, sequenced in a study of T cell responses to AZD1222 COVID-19 vaccine. TCRdb keeps only in-frame clones here, not all; method: immunoSEQ multiplex PCR. In the table there are 140,000 to 150,000 clones, approximately 92% of which are singletons. The material sequenced was peripheral blood, taken on day 0 of AZD1222 vaccination. The origin of the receptors is an adult in good health.

This chain uses TRBV7-9 with TRBJ2-6; TRBD1 is a possible D gene (6 bases). The V end was cut by 1 base, the J end by 0 bases, with 13 bases between. This CDR3 is 18 amino acids long. Germline-derived CDR1 and CDR2 are SEHNR and FQNEAQ (reference sequence). CDR3 in DNA: TGTGCCAGCAGCTTAGAGCCAGGGGTCTACTCTGGGGCCAACGTCCTGACTTTC. Amino acids: CASSLEPGVYSGANVLTF.

The chain employs TRBV2 and TRBJ1-2; 7 bases fit TRBD1. V gave up 9 bases and J gave up 0 bases; unmatched junction bases: 7. CDR1 is SNHLY, CDR2 FYNNEI, per germline. The length of the CDR3 is 14 residues. For the CDR3, the DNA is TGTGCCAGGACCGGGACAGAGCCTAACTATGGCTACACCTTC. Protein: CARTGTEPNYGYTF.

V is TRBV24-1 and J is TRBJ2-1, with 9 bases identical to TRBD1. The CDR3 length is 16 residues. Germline CDR1 KGHDR, CDR2 SFDVKD. The trim removed 3 bases at V and 5 bases at J, leaving 7 bases unmatched. The CDR3 spells CATSDAGTGSNNEQFF. The CDR3 nucleotides read TGTGCCACCAGTGATGCGGGGACAGGGAGCAACAATGAGCAGTTCTTC.

The rearrangement links TRBV7-8 to TRBJ2-3; D remains unclear. The ends were cut back, 3 bases at V and 3 bases at J, with 7 bases in the middle. This CDR3 has 13 amino acids. In germline, CDR1 is SGHVS, CDR2 FQNEAQ. The CDR3 here is CASSFGPTDTQYF. Here the CDR3 DNA reads TGTGCCAGCAGCTTCGGACCAACAGATACGCAGTATTTT.

In its sample, this clone was seen once. The chain carries TRBV6-1 and TRBJ2-7; 9 positions match TRBD2. CDR1 and CDR2 (germline): MNHNS, SASEGT. The CDR3 contains 15 residues. After removal of 3 bases from V and 1 base from J, the junction contained 4 bases not matched to a gene. The CDR3 region has the DNA TGTGCCAGCAGTGATGGTAGCGGGGGATCCTACGAGCAGTACTTC. Translation: CASSDGSGGSYEQYF.

V and J are TRBV28 and TRBJ2-4; D remains unclear. Germline V gene data show CDR1 as MDHEN and CDR2 as SYDVKM. CDR3 length equals 16 residues. The V gene lost 5 bases and the J gene lost 0 bases, with 14 bases spanning the gap. DNA for the CDR3: TGTGCCAGCAGTCCCGGAAGCCTACTAGCCAAAAACATTCAGTACTTC. The encoded protein is CASSPGSLLAKNIQYF.

The CDR3 spells CASGGNSGANVLTF. The CDR3 DNA sequence: TGTGCCAGTGGGGGGAATTCTGGGGCCAACGTCCTGACTTTC. The rearrangement links TRBV2 to TRBJ2-6, with D possibly matching TRBD2 (6 bases). The length of the CDR3 is 14 residues. Germline V gene data show CDR1 as SNHLY and CDR2 as FYNNEI. Trimming stripped 9 bases from V and 1 base from J, with 10 bases between. Using reference TRBV2 and TRBJ2-6 for the parts outside the CDR3, the full variable domain is EPEVTQTPSHQVTQMGQEVILRCVPISNHLYFYWYRQILGQKVEFLVSFYNNEISEKSEIFDDQFSVERPDGSNFTLKIRSTKLEDSAMYFCASGGNSGANVLTFGAGSRLTVL.

CDR3 in amino acids: CASSLITGPGANVLTF. As DNA, the CDR3 is TGTGCCAGCAGCTTAATCACGGGGCCTGGGGCCAACGTCCTGACTTTC. V is TRBV7-9 and J is TRBJ2-6; D might be TRBD1 or TRBD2, each matching 5 bases. V shed 2 bases and J shed 2 bases, with 10 bases lying between them. The CDR3 runs 16 residues. Germline V CDR1 and CDR2: SEHNR, FQNEAQ (reference sequence).

DNA of the CDR3: TGTGCCAGCAGTTTAGCGGCTAGCGGGAGGAATGAGCAGTTCTTC. It encodes CASSLAASGRNEQFF. The chain couples TRBV28 to TRBJ2-1; 11 bases map to TRBD2. CDR3 length: 15 amino acids. V gave up 2 bases and J gave up 7 bases; unmatched junction bases: 4. Germline assignment: CDR1 MDHEN and CDR2 SYDVKM.

V and J are TRBV5-4 and TRBJ2-2; D unresolved. CDR3 size: 15 residues. The V end was cut by 3 bases, the J end by 2 bases, with 11 bases between. Germline values: CDR1 SGHNT, CDR2 YYREEE (reference sequence). The CDR3 DNA sequence: TGTGCCAGCAGCTCCCGTTTACCAAACACCGGGGAGCTGTTTTTT. Protein: CASSSRLPNTGELFF. The complete variable domain, with remaining parts taken from reference TRBV5-4 and TRBJ2-2, reads ETGVTQSPTHLIKTRGQQVTLRCSSQSGHNTVSWYQQALGQGPQFIFQYYREEENGRGNFPPRFSGLQFPNYSSELNVNALELDDSALYLCASSSRLPNTGELFFGEGSRLTVL.

This CDR3 reads CASRTGWNTEAFF. In DNA, the CDR3 is TGTGCCAGCAGAACAGGGTGGAACACTGAAGCTTTCTTT. This chain joins TRBV27 and TRBJ1-1, with D possibly TRBD1 on 6 matching bases. Germline CDR1 is MNHEY and CDR2 is SMNVEV (reference sequence). The CDR3 has 13 amino acids. The ends were cut back, 6 bases at V and 1 base at J, with 9 bases in the middle.

The CDR3 loop reads CASSLKRSYGYTF. The CDR3 coding sequence is TGTGCCAGCAGCTTGAAACGGAGCTATGGCTACACCTTC. The rearrangement uses TRBV5-6 and TRBJ1-2; D remains ambiguous. Germline V gene lookup returns CDR1 SGHDT and CDR2 YYEEEE. The CDR3 runs 13 residues. Trimming pared 1 base from V and 4 bases from J, leaving 8 bases between.

The chain joins TRBV28 to TRBJ1-5; 8 nucleotides agree with TRBD1. This CDR3 is built from 15 residues. Losses at the gene ends were 7 bases for V and 9 bases for J; bases not matched to a gene: 14. Germline V gene sequence: CDR1 MDHEN, CDR2 SYDVKM. CDR3 sequence (DNA): TGTGCCAGCAATCTCTCCGGGACAGGATCCGGGCCCCAGCATTTT. This gives the protein CASNLSGTGSGPQHF.

The V call is TRBV6-5, the J call TRBJ1-1; tentative D call: TRBD1 (6 bases). The germline gives CDR1 MNHEY, CDR2 SVGAGI. There are 14 residues in the CDR3. The V end was cut by 7 bases, the J end by 1 base, with 13 bases between. The CDR3 reads CASKEGVPNTEAFF. Here the CDR3 DNA reads TGTGCCAGCAAGGAGGGGGTCCCGAACACTGAAGCTTTCTTT.

This sequence joins TRBV30 and TRBJ1-2; D gene uncertain. This CDR3 has 14 amino acids. Germline CDR1 is GTSNPN and CDR2 is SVGIG (reference sequence). Trimming pared 3 bases from V and 3 bases from J, leaving 14 bases between. The CDR3 DNA follows: TGTGCCTGGAGCCCTCGAGTCTTGGACTATGGCTACACCTTC. Its translation: CAWSPRVLDYGYTF.

This chain links TRBV11-1 with TRBJ2-1, with 7 bases fitting TRBD1. The ends lost 6 bases at V and 10 bases at J; junction bases unmatched: 6. The CDR3 runs to 12 residues. CDR1 SGHAT and CDR2 FQDESV come from the germline V gene (reference sequence). The CDR3 coding sequence is TGTGCCAGCAGTCGGGACAGCGGCGAGCAGTTCTTC. Protein sequence: CASSRDSGEQFF.

The rearrangement links TRBV3-1 (or the pseudogene TRBV3-2) to TRBJ1-6; D not resolved. V was trimmed by 0 bases and J by 14 bases, leaving 11 bases between them. Germline V CDR1 and CDR2: LGHDT, YNNKEL (reference sequence). The CDR3 contains 13 residues. The CDR3 region is CASSQDRRRALHF. The CDR3 DNA is TGTGCCAGCAGCCAAGATCGAAGACGGGCCCTCCACTTT.

In this sample, this clone turned up once. V usage is TRBV4-1 and J usage is TRBJ1-3, with D hard to call. The CDR3 sequence is 18 residues long. Germline assignment: CDR1 MGHRA and CDR2 YSYEKL. V was cut by 2 bases and J by 0 bases, with 17 bases left in between. Here the CDR3 reads CASSQNLGQSFSGNTIYF. CDR3 sequence (DNA): TGCGCCAGCAGCCAAAATCTAGGGCAGTCCTTCTCTGGAAACACCATATATTTT.

The chain uses TRBV10-3 and TRBJ1-1; tentative D call: TRBD1 (6 bases). V was pared by 0 bases and J by 11 bases, with 10 bases between. The CDR3 consists of 12 residues. The germline V gene has CDR1 ENHRY and CDR2 SYGVKD. Written as DNA, the CDR3 is TGTGCCATCAGTGAGTCGAACAGGGAGGCTTTCTTT. Translation gives CAISESNREAFF.